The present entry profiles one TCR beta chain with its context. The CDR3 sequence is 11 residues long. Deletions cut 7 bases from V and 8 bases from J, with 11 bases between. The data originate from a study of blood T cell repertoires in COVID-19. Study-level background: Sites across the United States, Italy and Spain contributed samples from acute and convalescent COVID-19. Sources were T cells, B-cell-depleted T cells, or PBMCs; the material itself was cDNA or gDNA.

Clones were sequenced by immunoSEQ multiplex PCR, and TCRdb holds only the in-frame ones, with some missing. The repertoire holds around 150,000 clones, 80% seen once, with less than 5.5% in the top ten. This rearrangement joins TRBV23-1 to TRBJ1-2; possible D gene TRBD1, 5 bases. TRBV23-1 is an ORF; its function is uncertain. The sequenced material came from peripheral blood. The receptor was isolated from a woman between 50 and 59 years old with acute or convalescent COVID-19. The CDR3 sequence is CASIGRDGYTF. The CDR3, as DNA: TGCGCCAGCATAGGGAGGGACGGCTACACCTTC.